The 32 T cell receptor beta chains reported below all come from one sample, sequenced in a study of early T cells in non-severe SARS-CoV-2 infection. Each CDR3 protein gets one entry after TCRdb re-called the 5' RACE reads with MiXCR. The repertoire holds approximately 50,000 distinct CDR3 sequences, with about a tenth as singletons. Source material: whole blood. These receptors were collected from an adult who was a healthcare worker with PCR-confirmed SARS-CoV-2 infection or an uninfected control (not recorded which).

This clonotype was detected only a few times. V and J are TRBV4-2 and TRBJ2-2; D unclear. The CDR3 is 15 residues long. CDR1 and CDR2 from the germline V gene are LGHNA and YNFKEQ. V was pared by 3 bases and J by 3 bases, with 11 bases between. The CDR3 nucleotides read TGTGCCAGCAGCCACGTCGGGCCCGACACCGGGGAGCTGTTTTTT. Protein product: CASSHVGPDTGELFF.

This clonotype was seen at least ten times. The chain carries TRBV20-1 and TRBJ1-1; D possibly corresponds to TRBD1 (5 bases). V lost 3 bases, J lost 2 bases, and 13 bases lay in between. Germline V CDR1 and CDR2: DFQATT, SNEGSKA (reference sequence). The length of the CDR3 is 14 residues. The CDR3 sequence: CSARPPGANTEAFF. For the CDR3, the DNA is TGCAGTGCTAGGCCTCCCGGGGCAAACACTGAAGCTTTCTTT.

V gene TRBV6-6 combines with J gene TRBJ2-7; tentative D call: TRBD2 (5 bases). CDR3 length equals 15 residues. Germline V gene lookup returns CDR1 MNHNY and CDR2 SVGAGI (reference sequence). The V and J ends lost 2 bases and 6 bases respectively, with 17 bases between them. The CDR3 DNA reads TGTGCCAGCAGTTACCGGGCGAGGAGGAGTGGCGAGCAGTACTTC. Translating gives CASSYRARRSGEQYF.

This clonotype appeared a few times. V usage is TRBV28 and J usage is TRBJ1-1, with D tentatively TRBD1 (5 bases). Per germline, CDR1 MDHEN and CDR2 SYDVKM. The ends were cut back, 8 bases at V and 5 bases at J, with 12 bases in the middle. The CDR3 totals 12 residues. The CDR3 bases are TGTGCCAGCCTGAGAGGGGCTACTGAAGCTTTCTTT. This codes for CASLRGATEAFF.

This clonotype came up once. The rearrangement uses TRBV6-5 and TRBJ2-6; D is unclear. Per the germline V gene, CDR1 is MNHEY and CDR2 is SVGAGI. This CDR3 region has 13 residues. V was pared by 7 bases and J by 2 bases, with 6 bases between. The CDR3 here is CASTTPGANVLTF. DNA of the CDR3: TGTGCCAGCACGACACCTGGGGCCAACGTCCTGACTTTC.

Many counts were recorded for this clonotype. The chain combines TRBV7-2 with TRBJ1-2; D not resolved. Germline CDR1 is SGHTA and CDR2 is FQGNSA. This CDR3 comprises 13 residues. V was cut by 1 base and J by 7 bases, with 10 bases left in between. As DNA, the CDR3 is TGTGCCAGCAGCTTAGTAGGGCCGCGTGGCTACACCTTC. Encoded protein: CASSLVGPRGYTF.

The chain uses TRBV6-5 and TRBJ2-2; either TRBD1 or TRBD2 may fit D (5 bases each). Trimming pared 6 bases from V and 0 bases from J, leaving 8 bases between. This CDR3 region has 14 residues. From germline, CDR1 is MNHEY and CDR2 SVGAGI. The CDR3 sequence: CASSRDPNTGELFF. In nucleotides, the CDR3 is TGTGCCAGCAGCCGGGACCCGAACACCGGGGAGCTGTTTTTT.

This clonotype has only a few counts. The chain combines TRBV5-4 with TRBJ1-1; possibly TRBD1 for D (5 bases). CDR1 and CDR2 (germline): SGHNT, YYREEE (reference sequence). CDR3 length: 15 residues. With 0 bases removed from V and 5 bases from J, the gap between germline ends came to 14 bases. The CDR3 reads CASSLVFRGRTEAFF. DNA of the CDR3: TGTGCCAGCAGCTTGGTTTTTCGGGGGAGAACTGAAGCTTTCTTT.

This clonotype was seen repeatedly, ten times or more. J is TRBJ2-5 and V is TRBV5-1, with 13 bases aligning to TRBD2. The germline CDR1 and CDR2 sequences are SGHRS and YFSETQ. This CDR3 comprises 15 residues. V was pared by 5 bases and J by 1 base, with 2 bases of the junction left unmatched. The CDR3 nucleotides are TGCGCCAGCAGGGGACTAGCGGGACCCCAAGAGACCCAGTACTTC. It specifies CASRGLAGPQETQYF.

The chain carries TRBV6-2 or TRBV6-3 and TRBJ1-5, with TRBD1 identical over 8 bases. The CDR3 is 14 residues long. CDR1 is MNHEY, CDR2 SVGEGT, per germline. V lost 0 bases and J lost 6; bases outside the gene matches: 1. The CDR3 DNA reads as TGTGCCAGCAGTTACTCGACAGGGGCTCAGCCCCAGCATTTT. This sequence encodes CASSYSTGAQPQHF.

This chain connects TRBV12-3 or TRBV12-4 to TRBJ2-7, with 7 bases identical to TRBD1. CDR3 length: 15 residues. The ends lost 2 bases at V and 0 bases at J; junction bases unmatched: 4. CDR3 protein: CASSLRDSNSYEQYF. CDR3 DNA: TGTGCCAGCAGTTTACGGGACAGCAACTCCTACGAGCAGTACTTC.

The chain is built from TRBV7-2 and TRBJ2-7, with D perhaps given as TRBD1 or TRBD2 (5 bases each). V dropped 5 bases and J dropped 3 bases, with 17 bases sitting between them. Germline CDR1 SGHTA, CDR2 FQGNSA. The CDR3 covers 15 residues. The CDR3 reads CASSTGTQVIYEQYF. In nucleotides, the CDR3 is TGTGCCAGCAGCACCGGGACGCAAGTTATCTACGAGCAGTACTTC.

This clonotype was observed many times. CDR3 sequence (DNA): TGCGCCAGCAGCTTGGCAGGAGTGAGCGGGAGGAGGGTCTACAATGAGCAGTTCTTC. Translated, it gives CASSLAGVSGRRVYNEQFF. The chain is built from TRBV5-1 and TRBJ2-1, with 9 bases lining up with TRBD2. This CDR3 spans 19 amino acids. The germline V gene has CDR1 SGHRS and CDR2 YFSETQ. Trimming took 0 bases from V and 3 from J; bases not matched to a gene: 13.

This clonotype was seen ten or more times. The rearrangement joins TRBV20-1 to TRBJ2-3, with 11 bases aligning to TRBD1. V lost 6 bases to trimming and J lost 2 bases; unmatched junction nucleotides: 7. The length of the CDR3 is 15 residues. From germline, CDR1 is DFQATT and CDR2 SNEGSKA (reference sequence). The CDR3 DNA sequence: TGCAGTGCCCCCGGACAGGGGGCGAACACAGATACGCAGTATTTT. Protein: CSAPGQGANTDTQYF.

There are many counts of this clonotype. The CDR3 protein is CSASLGGALQETQYF. In DNA form, the CDR3 reads TGCAGTGCTAGCCTTGGTGGGGCACTCCAAGAGACCCAGTACTTC. J is TRBJ2-5 and V is TRBV20-1, with a tentative D call TRBD1 (5 bases). This CDR3 comprises 15 residues. V gave up 3 bases and J gave up 1 base, with 15 bases separating them. Germline lookup yields CDR1 DFQATT and CDR2 SNEGSKA (reference sequence).

This clonotype was detected a few times. This CDR3 reads CASSPLAGGSSTDTQYF. In DNA form, the CDR3 reads TGTGCCAGCAGCCCTCTAGCGGGAGGTTCTAGCACAGATACGCAGTATTTT. V gene TRBV7-8 combines with J gene TRBJ2-3; 11 positions agree with TRBD2. Germline CDR1 is SGHVS and CDR2 is FQNEAQ. V dropped 5 bases and J dropped 0; count of bases not matched to a gene: 7. CDR3 size: 17 residues.

This clonotype was seen only a few times. The rearrangement links TRBV29-1 to TRBJ2-3, with 7 bases lining up with TRBD2. Germline V CDR1 and CDR2: SQVTM, ANQGSEA. This CDR3 contains 13 residues. Trimming at V came to 7 bases and at J to 2 bases, leaving 6 bases not matched to a gene. The CDR3 sequence: CSATSENTDTQYF. In nucleotides, the CDR3 is TGCAGCGCAACTAGCGAGAACACAGATACGCAGTATTTT.

The CDR3 spells CASSPPARTGIYEQYF. The CDR3 bases are TGTGCCAGCAGCCCCCCGGCTCGGACAGGGATCTACGAGCAGTACTTC. V and J are TRBV2 and TRBJ2-7; 8 bases fit TRBD1. Trimming removed 6 bases from V and 3 bases from J; junction bases left unmatched: 13. Germline loops: CDR1 SNHLY, CDR2 FYNNEI. There are 16 residues in the CDR3. The complete variable domain, with remaining parts taken from reference TRBV2 and TRBJ2-7, reads EPEVTQTPSHQVTQMGQEVILRCVPISNHLYFYWYRQILGQKVEFLVSFYNNEISEKSEIFDDQFSVERPDGSNFTLKIRSTKLEDSAMYFCASSPPARTGIYEQYFGPGTRLTVT.

This clonotype was picked up a small number of times. This sequence joins TRBV4-2 and TRBJ2-1; 10 bases are a match to TRBD1. Germline values: CDR1 LGHNA, CDR2 YNFKEQ. The CDR3 spans 16 residues. V shed 7 bases and J 4 bases; nucleotides not matched to a gene: 10. The CDR3 bases are TGTGCCAGCAATTTTGACCCGGGACAGGGGTACAATGAGCAGTTCTTC. Its protein is CASNFDPGQGYNEQFF.

This clonotype was seen repeatedly, ten times or more. The rearrangement joins TRBV6-6 to TRBJ1-5; 7 bases map to TRBD1. Germline CDR1 reads MNHNY; CDR2 reads SVGAGI (reference sequence). This CDR3 contains 15 residues. J gave up 3 bases and V 7 bases, and 9 bases lay outside the gene matches. The CDR3 sequence: CASTPPGTVNQPQHF. The CDR3 nucleotides read TGTGCCAGCACCCCCCCCGGGACAGTCAATCAGCCCCAGCATTTT.

CDR3 bases: TGTGCCAGCAGTTTATCCCCCGCCGGGGAAACAAACATTCAGTACTTC. Translated: CASSLSPAGETNIQYF. The chain employs TRBV28 and TRBJ2-4; TRBD2 is a possible D gene (5 bases). The CDR3 is 16 residues long. Trimming took off 1 base at V and 6 bases at J, with 16 bases between the two ends. Germline CDR1 MDHEN, CDR2 SYDVKM.

The chain uses TRBV20-1 and TRBJ1-1, with TRBD1 as a possible D gene (5 bases). Per the germline V gene, CDR1 is DFQATT and CDR2 is SNEGSKA (reference sequence). The CDR3 runs 12 residues. Trimming left V 3 bases short and J 6 bases short, with 11 bases between. CDR3 sequence: CSASSGAPEAFF. The CDR3 DNA follows: TGCAGTGCTAGTTCCGGGGCTCCTGAAGCTTTCTTT.

The sample holds many counts of this clonotype. V and J are TRBV7-2 and TRBJ2-7; D remains ambiguous. The V and J ends lost 3 bases and 3 bases respectively, with 6 bases between them. CDR1 is SGHTA and CDR2 is FQGNSA in the germline V gene. CDR3 length equals 12 residues. CDR3 bases: TGTGCCAGCAGCTTTACCGGCTACGAGCAGTACTTC. Translating gives CASSFTGYEQYF.

This clonotype was found a few times. The junction departs from germline at one end; a sequencing error may be responsible. The V gene is TRBV5-5, the J gene TRBJ2-1, with D perhaps TRBD1 (5 bases). This CDR3 spans 13 amino acids. The germline V gene encodes CDR1 SGHKS and CDR2 YYEKEE (reference sequence). CDR3 amino acids: CAGAGPSHNEQFF. The CDR3 nucleotides read TGTGCTGGGGCAGGGCCCTCCCACAATGAGCAGTTCTTC.

This clonotype appeared many times. The rearrangement links TRBV28 to TRBJ2-7; 12 nucleotides match TRBD1. Germline loops: CDR1 MDHEN, CDR2 SYDVKM. CDR3 size: 14 residues. After removal of 11 bases from V and 5 bases from J, the junction contained 10 bases not matched to a gene. DNA of the CDR3: TGTGCCGGGGGACCCGGGACAGGGGGCCACGAGCAGTACTTC. It codes for CAGGPGTGGHEQYF.

This clonotype was seen only a few times. The chain combines TRBV6-1 with TRBJ2-7; 12 bases line up with TRBD2. From germline, CDR1 is MNHNS and CDR2 SASEGT. The CDR3 runs 15 residues. V trimming: 5 bases; J trimming: 5 bases; junction bases outside the gene matches: 7. The CDR3 coding sequence is TGTGCCAGCAGTCTCCGGACTAGCGGGAAGAACGAGCAGTACTTC. It is translated as CASSLRTSGKNEQYF.

V gene TRBV5-4 combines with J gene TRBJ2-1; tentatively, D is TRBD2 (6 bases). The CDR3 consists of 15 residues. CDR1 is SGHNT and CDR2 is YYREEE in the germline V gene (reference sequence). The V and J ends lost 0 bases and 7 bases respectively, with 14 bases between them. CDR3 nucleotides: TGTGCCAGCAGCTTGGTCGGAGGGCCTATAAATGAGCAGTTCTTC. This translates into CASSLVGGPINEQFF. The complete variable domain, with remaining parts taken from reference TRBV5-4 and TRBJ2-1, reads ETGVTQSPTHLIKTRGQQVTLRCSSQSGHNTVSWYQQALGQGPQFIFQYYREEENGRGNFPPRFSGLQFPNYSSELNVNALELDDSALYLCASSLVGGPINEQFFGPGTRLTVL.

The sample holds a few counts of this clonotype. The chain is built from TRBV7-2 and TRBJ2-7; 8 nucleotides align to TRBD2. The germline V gene encodes CDR1 SGHTA and CDR2 FQGNSA. Losses at the gene ends were 5 bases for V and 2 bases for J; bases not matched to a gene: 11. The length of the CDR3 is 16 residues. CDR3 sequence (DNA): TGTGCCAGCAGCCCCGGGGGGGGCGGGAAGACCTACGAGCAGTACTTC. Residues: CASSPGGGGKTYEQYF.

Of note for this clonotype: A junction end diverges from the germline sequence, so it may reflect a read error. This chain uses TRBV7-2 with TRBJ2-7; 11 bases fit TRBD2. This CDR3 spans 13 amino acids. Germline V gene sequence: CDR1 SGHTA, CDR2 FQGNSA. CDR3 sequence reads: CASSLVLAGVANF. CDR3 sequence (DNA): TGTGCCAGCAGCTTAGTACTAGCGGGAGTTGCGAACTTC.

The chain recombines TRBV5-1 with TRBJ2-2; D uncertain. Trimming left V 4 bases short and J 5 bases short, with 15 bases between. Per the germline V gene, CDR1 is SGHRS and CDR2 is YFSETQ. The CDR3 spans 15 residues. The CDR3 DNA reads as TGCGCCAGCAGCATCGTAACGGTCGGAACCGGGGAGCTGTTTTTT. Encoded protein: CASSIVTVGTGELFF.

The DNA of the CDR3 is TGTGCCAGCAGCCGACAGGCAACTAATGAAAAACTGTTTTTT. Its protein product is CASSRQATNEKLFF. The V gene is TRBV7-2, the J gene TRBJ1-4; TRBD1 is a possible D gene (6 bases). Trimming stripped 5 bases from V and 0 bases from J, with 7 bases between. This CDR3 has 14 residues. CDR1 is SGHTA, CDR2 FQGNSA, per germline.

This chain uses TRBV28 with TRBJ2-6, with 8 bases identical to TRBD1. This CDR3 is 17 amino acids long. The J segment lost 2 bases and the V segment lost 6 bases, leaving 9 bases of the junction unmatched. Per the germline V gene, CDR1 is MDHEN and CDR2 is SYDVKM. The CDR3 nucleotides read TGTGCCAGCAGCCGGACAGGGACCCCCACTGGGGCCAACGTCCTGACTTTC. Amino acid sequence: CASSRTGTPTGANVLTF.